The following is a T cell receptor beta chain sequence with its context. Its antigen is unknown. Nothing much larger sits one base from this clone, and base qualities are not available. These data originate in a study of T cell changes during pregnancy in multiple sclerosis (dated by TCRdb to between 2018 and 2020). For the wider study: In women with multiple sclerosis, the researchers looked at how the T cell repertoire shifted as pregnancy progressed.

Preparation of the library involved the immunoSEQ multiplex PCR assay. In its TCRdb copy, this immuneACCESS table keeps in-frame sequences only and misses some clones. Where compared with another copy, unresolved V genes explain less than half of these, and the others have no known cause. In all, the sample holds 48,000 or so clones, and around 94% of those were seen once. The top ten clones comprise approximately 0.91% of the sample. From a lookup of the germline V gene, CDR1 and CDR2 are SGHTS and YDEGEE. The CDR3 runs 14 residues from the cysteine to the phenylalanine. The sequence is cut down to CDR3 DNA, 42 bases in frame from base 1. V is shortened by 3 bases, J by 3 bases, and the region joining them spans 13 bases.

Recombination connected TRBV5-8 to TRBJ2-7; a confident D gene designation cannot be given. This TCR was recovered from a female donor in good health, enrolled as a control in a pregnancy study. Sequencing was performed on CD4+ T cells from peripheral blood mononuclear cells, taken in the second trimester of pregnancy. The DNA is TGTGCCAGCAGCTCAACCGGTTTCCTCTACGAGCAGTACTTC. It translates to CASSSTGFLYEQYF.